This entry concerns a single T cell receptor beta chain. The ends were cut back, 2 bases at V and 0 bases at J, with 9 bases in the middle. This CDR3 has 15 amino acids. Germline CDR1 is SGDLS and CDR2 is YYNGEE. The record originates from a study of T cell changes during pregnancy in multiple sclerosis. The data were produced by immunoSEQ multiplex PCR, yet TCRdb's version contains in-frame clones alone and is incomplete. The table records 55,000 to 75,000 clones, 91% of them present only once. This TCR was sampled from a female donor in good health, enrolled as a control in a pregnancy study. The starting material was peripheral blood, obtained in the third trimester of pregnancy. This chain links TRBV9 with TRBJ1-5; no definite D call. This CDR3 reads CASSVGSHSNQPQHF. The DNA for the CDR3 is TGTGCCAGCAGCGTCGGGAGCCATAGCAATCAGCCCCAGCATTTT.